Detailed here is one T cell receptor beta chain. No antigen is known for it. Deletions cut 5 bases from V and 2 bases from J, with 9 bases between. This CDR3 contains 13 residues. Germline V gene sequence: CDR1 DFQATT, CDR2 SNEGSKA (reference sequence). This specimen comes from a study of CD8 T cells in ankylosing spondylitis. Study-wide findings and caveats: Some of these motif variants have turned up before, in reports on reactive arthritis synovial fluid and blood. Matched synovial fluid from ankylosing spondylitis patients was reported to be enriched for disease-linked clones. In ankylosing spondylitis blood, a motif of roughly 8 highly homologous TCR beta variants appeared characteristic. Disease-linked clones proved CD8+ and comparatively uncommon in peripheral blood.

Generation of TCR beta libraries employed quantitative 5'-RACE incorporating molecular barcodes. TCRdb fed the 5' RACE reads into MiXCR, producing one record per CDR3 protein. The data hold about 210,000 distinct CDR3 sequences, with just under 7.5% observed a single time. The sequenced sample consisted of blood, either unsorted or a sorted T cell fraction (not recorded which). The TCR sequence derives from a male donor with ankylosing spondylitis. The chain couples TRBV20-1 to TRBJ2-2, with D unclear. The CDR3 loop reads CSAEKPNTGELFF. CDR3 DNA sequence: TGCAGTGCTGAGAAGCCCAACACCGGGGAGCTGTTTTTT.